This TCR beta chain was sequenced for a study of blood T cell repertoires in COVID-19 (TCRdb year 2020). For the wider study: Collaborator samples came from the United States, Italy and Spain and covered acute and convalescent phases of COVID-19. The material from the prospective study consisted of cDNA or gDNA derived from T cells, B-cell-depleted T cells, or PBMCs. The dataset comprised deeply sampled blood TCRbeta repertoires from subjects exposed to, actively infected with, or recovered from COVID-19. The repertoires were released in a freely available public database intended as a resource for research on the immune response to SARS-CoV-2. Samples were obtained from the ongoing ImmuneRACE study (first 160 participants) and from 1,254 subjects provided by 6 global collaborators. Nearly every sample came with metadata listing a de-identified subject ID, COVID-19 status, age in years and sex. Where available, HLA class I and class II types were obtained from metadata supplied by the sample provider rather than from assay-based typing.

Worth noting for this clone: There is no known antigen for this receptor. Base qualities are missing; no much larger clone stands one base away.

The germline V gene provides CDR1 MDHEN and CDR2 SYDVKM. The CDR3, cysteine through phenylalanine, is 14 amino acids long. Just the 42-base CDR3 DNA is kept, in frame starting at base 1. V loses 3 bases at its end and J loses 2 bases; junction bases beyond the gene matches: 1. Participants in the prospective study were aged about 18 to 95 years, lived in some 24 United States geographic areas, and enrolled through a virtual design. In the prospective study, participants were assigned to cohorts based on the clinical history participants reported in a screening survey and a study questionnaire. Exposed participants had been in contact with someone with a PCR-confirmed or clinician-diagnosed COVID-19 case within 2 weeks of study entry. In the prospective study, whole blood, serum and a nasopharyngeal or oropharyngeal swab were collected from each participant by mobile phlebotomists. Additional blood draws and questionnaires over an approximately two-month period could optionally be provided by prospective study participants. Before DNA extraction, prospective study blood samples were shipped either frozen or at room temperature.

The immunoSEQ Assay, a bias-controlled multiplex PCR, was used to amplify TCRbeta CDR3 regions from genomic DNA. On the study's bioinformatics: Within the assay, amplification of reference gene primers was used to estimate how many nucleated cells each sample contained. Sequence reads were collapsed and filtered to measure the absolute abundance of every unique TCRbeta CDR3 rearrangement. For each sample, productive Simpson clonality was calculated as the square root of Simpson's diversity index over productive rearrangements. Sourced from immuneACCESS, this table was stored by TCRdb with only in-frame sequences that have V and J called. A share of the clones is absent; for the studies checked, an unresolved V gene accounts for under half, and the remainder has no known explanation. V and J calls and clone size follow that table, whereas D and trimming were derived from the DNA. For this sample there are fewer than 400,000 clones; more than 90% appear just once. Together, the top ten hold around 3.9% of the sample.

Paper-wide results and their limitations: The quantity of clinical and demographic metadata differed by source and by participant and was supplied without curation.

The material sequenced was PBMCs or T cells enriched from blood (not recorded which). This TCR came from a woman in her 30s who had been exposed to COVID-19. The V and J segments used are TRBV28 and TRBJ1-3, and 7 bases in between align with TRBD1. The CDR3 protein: CASSLGQPGNTIYF. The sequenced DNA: TGTGCCAGCAGTTTGGGACAGCCTGGAAACACCATATATTTT.